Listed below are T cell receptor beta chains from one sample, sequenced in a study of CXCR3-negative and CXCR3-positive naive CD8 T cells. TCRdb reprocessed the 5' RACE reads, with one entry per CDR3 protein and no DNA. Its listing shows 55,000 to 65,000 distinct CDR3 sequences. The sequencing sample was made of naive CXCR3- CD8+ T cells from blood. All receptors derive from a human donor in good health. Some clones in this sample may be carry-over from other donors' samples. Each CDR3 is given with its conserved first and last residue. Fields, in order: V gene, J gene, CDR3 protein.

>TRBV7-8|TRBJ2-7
CASSLARGSEQYF
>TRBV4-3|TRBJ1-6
CASSQDRDRSYSPLHF
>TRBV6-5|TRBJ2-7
CASSYVGGGRHEQYF
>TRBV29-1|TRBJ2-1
CSVEYTGGNEQFF
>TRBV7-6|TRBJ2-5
CASSHYVGRQETQYF
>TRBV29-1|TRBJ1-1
CSVDRALESNTEAFF
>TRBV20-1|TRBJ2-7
CSARAHLCPYEQYF
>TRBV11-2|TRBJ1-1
CASSLSGTAEAFF
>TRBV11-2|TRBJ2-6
CASSSRTGLGANVLTF
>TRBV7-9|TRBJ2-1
CASSLATEGNEQFF
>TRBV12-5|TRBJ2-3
CASGFGSTDTQYF
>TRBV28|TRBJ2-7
CASTSSRSPGANEQYF
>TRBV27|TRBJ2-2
CASSPYRARTLAGPNTGELFF
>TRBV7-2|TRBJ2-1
CASSFVNNEQFF
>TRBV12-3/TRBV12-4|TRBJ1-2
CASSFSGQIRNGYTF
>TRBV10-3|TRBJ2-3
CAISESGGTSATTDTQYF
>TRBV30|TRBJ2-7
CAWSQEGPPSYEQYF
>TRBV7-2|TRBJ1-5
CASSPTQGAPNQPQHF
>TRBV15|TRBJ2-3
CATSTTGAQYF
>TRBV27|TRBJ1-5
CASRPLTGINQPQHF
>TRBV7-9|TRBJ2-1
CASSSYTGRDNEQFF
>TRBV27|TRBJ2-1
CASSPLQAWDQQFF